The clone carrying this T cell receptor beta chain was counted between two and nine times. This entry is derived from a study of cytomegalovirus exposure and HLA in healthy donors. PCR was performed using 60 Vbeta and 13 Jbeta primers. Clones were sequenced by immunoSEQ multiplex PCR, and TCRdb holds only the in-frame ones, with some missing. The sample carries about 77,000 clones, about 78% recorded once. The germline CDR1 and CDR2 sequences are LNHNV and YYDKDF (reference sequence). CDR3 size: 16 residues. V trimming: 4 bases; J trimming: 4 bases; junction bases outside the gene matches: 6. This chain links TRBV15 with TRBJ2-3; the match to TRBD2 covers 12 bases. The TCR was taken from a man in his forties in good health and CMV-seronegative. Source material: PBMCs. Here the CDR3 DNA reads TGTGCCACCAGCACAAAGACTAGCGGGAGACCAGATACGCAGTATTTT. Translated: CATSTKTSGRPDTQYF.